Below are 14 T cell receptor beta chains sequenced from a single sample in a study of blood T cell repertoires in COVID-19. The data were produced by immunoSEQ multiplex PCR, yet TCRdb's version contains in-frame clones alone and is incomplete. Of around 190,000 clones listed, 88% are singletons. The material sequenced was peripheral blood. Receptors originate from a man between 18 and 29 years old with active or convalescent COVID-19.

This clone was detected only once. V gene TRBV11-3 combines with J gene TRBJ2-2; TRBD2 matches 7 bases. The CDR3 length is 15 residues. Germline-derived CDR1 and CDR2 are SGHNT and YENEEA. The V segment lost 5 bases and the J segment 6 bases; nucleotides outside the gene matches: 9. The CDR3, as DNA: TGTGCCAGCAGCCCGCTCGCGGGAGCTTCCGGGGAGCTGTTTTTT. It encodes CASSPLAGASGELFF.

The J gene is TRBJ1-5, the V gene TRBV19; no clear D. Germline V gene sequence: CDR1 LNHDA, CDR2 SQIVND (reference sequence). CDR3 length: 13 residues. Trimming removed 9 bases from V and 1 base from J, with 10 bases in between. For the CDR3, the DNA is TGTGCCAGAGCAAGGGAGAGCAATCAGCCCCAGCATTTT. Protein product: CARARESNQPQHF.

This rearrangement joins TRBV19 to TRBJ2-5; tentative D call: TRBD2 (6 bases). The V end lost 4 bases, the J end lost 9 bases, and 12 bases lay between the germline ends. The CDR3 runs 12 residues. Looked up from germline, CDR1 is LNHDA and CDR2 is SQIVND (reference sequence). The CDR3 sequence is CASSKVGGAQYF. The DNA for the CDR3 is TGTGCCAGTAGTAAGGTCGGAGGGGCCCAGTACTTC.

The chain is built from TRBV7-9 and TRBJ2-1; 14 bases agree with TRBD2. Trimming at V came to 2 bases and at J to 10 bases, leaving 7 bases not matched to a gene. The CDR3 covers 16 residues. Germline CDR1 is SEHNR and CDR2 is FQNEAQ (reference sequence). For the CDR3, the DNA is TGTGCCAGCAGCTTATATGGGACTAGCGGGAGTGGAGAGCAGTTCTTC. Translating gives CASSLYGTSGSGEQFF.

The chain has TRBV14 and TRBJ1-6; D gene uncertain. The CDR3 sequence is 17 residues long. V lost 3 bases, J lost 0 bases, and 12 bases lay in between. Germline V lookup: CDR1 SGHDN, CDR2 FVKESK. CDR3: CASSHLPGSSYNSPLHF. As DNA, the CDR3 is TGTGCCAGCAGCCACTTACCCGGGAGCTCCTATAATTCACCCCTCCACTTT.

This chain joins TRBV30 and TRBJ1-4; 8 bases are a match to TRBD1. V dropped 3 bases and J dropped 0; count of bases not matched to a gene: 6. Germline V gives CDR1 GTSNPN, CDR2 SVGIG (reference sequence). CDR3 length: 16 amino acids. The DNA of the CDR3 is TGTGCCTGGAGACCACAGGGGGATGCAACTAATGAAAAACTGTTTTTT. Its translation is CAWRPQGDATNEKLFF.

The chain recombines TRBV4-2 with TRBJ2-5; 8 nucleotides line up with TRBD2. Germline V CDR1 and CDR2: LGHNA, YNFKEQ. The CDR3 contains 18 residues. V shed 1 base and J 0 bases; nucleotides not matched to a gene: 10. In DNA, the CDR3 is TGTGCCAGCAGCCAAGGACGCCTAGCGGGTAGTTACCAAGAGACCCAGTACTTC. It encodes CASSQGRLAGSYQETQYF.

This clone was counted once. The chain combines TRBV6-6 with TRBJ2-7, with a possible D match to TRBD2 (6 bases). CDR3 length: 14 amino acids. Trimming pared 0 bases from V and 10 bases from J, leaving 16 bases between. CDR1 and CDR2 (germline): MNHNY, SVGAGI (reference sequence). CDR3 DNA: TGTGCCAGCAGTTACTCGGTTCAAGCGGGTCACCAGTACTTC. This translates into CASSYSVQAGHQYF.

This clone was detected once. The V call is TRBV5-1, the J call TRBJ1-1, with D possibly matching TRBD1 (5 bases). This CDR3 has 14 amino acids. V lost 0 bases to trimming and J lost 4 bases, with 10 bases between them. Germline V gene lookup returns CDR1 SGHRS and CDR2 YFSETQ. The chain's CDR3 is CASSLDRIGTEAFF. Here the CDR3 DNA reads TGCGCCAGCAGCTTGGACAGGATTGGCACTGAAGCTTTCTTT.

This clone was counted once. This chain links TRBV29-1 with TRBJ2-1; TRBD2 matches at 11 bases. CDR1 is SQVTM and CDR2 is ANQGSEA in the germline V gene. Losses at the gene ends were 4 bases for V and 3 bases for J; bases not matched to a gene: 2. The CDR3 spans 14 residues. CDR3 DNA sequence: TGCAGCGTTGCGACTAGCGGGGTCTACAATGAGCAGTTCTTC. It encodes CSVATSGVYNEQFF.

This chain uses TRBV9 with TRBJ2-1, with 10 bases that match TRBD2. The CDR3 consists of 15 residues. Unmatched junction bases numbered 5, after V lost 4 bases and J lost 4 bases. Germline assignment: CDR1 SGDLS and CDR2 YYNGEE. As DNA, the CDR3 is TGTGCCAGCAGCCCCCGGACTAGCGGATACAATGAGCAGTTCTTC. It codes for CASSPRTSGYNEQFF.

V and J are TRBV5-1 and TRBJ1-1; D uncertain. Germline V gives CDR1 SGHRS, CDR2 YFSETQ. This CDR3 is 12 amino acids long. V was clipped by 7 bases and J by 1 base, with 8 bases between them. The CDR3 is CASGRENTEAFF. CDR3 nucleotide sequence: TGCGCCAGCGGGAGGGAGAACACTGAAGCTTTCTTT.

This chain uses TRBV6-2 or TRBV6-3 with TRBJ2-1, with 9 bases that match TRBD2. This CDR3 has 16 residues. With 0 bases clipped from V and 3 bases from J, the junction kept 3 bases outside the gene matches. Germline CDR1 is MNHEY and CDR2 is SVGEGT. The CDR3 coding sequence is TGTGCCAGCAGTTACTCAGGACTAGCGAACTACAATGAGCAGTTCTTC. Translation: CASSYSGLANYNEQFF.

This clone appeared a single time. This rearrangement joins TRBV4-1 to TRBJ1-4, with 10 nucleotides matching TRBD1. This CDR3 has 15 residues. V trimming: 4 bases; J trimming: 7 bases; junction bases outside the gene matches: 6. Per the germline V gene, CDR1 is MGHRA and CDR2 is YSYEKL. Written as DNA, the CDR3 is TGCGCCAGCAGCCTAGGAGGGGACAGGGGTGAAAAACTGTTTTTT. Encoded protein: CASSLGGDRGEKLFF.